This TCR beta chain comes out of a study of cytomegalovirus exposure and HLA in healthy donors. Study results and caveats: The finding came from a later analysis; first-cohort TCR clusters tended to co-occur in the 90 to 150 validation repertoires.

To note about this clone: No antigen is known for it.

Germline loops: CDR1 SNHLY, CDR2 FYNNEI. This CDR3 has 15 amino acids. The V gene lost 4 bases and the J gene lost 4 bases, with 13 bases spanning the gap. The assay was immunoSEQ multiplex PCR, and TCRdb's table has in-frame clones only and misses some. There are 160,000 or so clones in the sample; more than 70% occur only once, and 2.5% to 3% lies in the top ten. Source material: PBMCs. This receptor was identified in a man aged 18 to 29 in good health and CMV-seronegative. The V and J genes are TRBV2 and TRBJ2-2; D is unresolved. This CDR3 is CASSATTQLTGELFF. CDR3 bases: TGTGCCAGCAGTGCGACGACACAACTCACCGGGGAGCTGTTTTTT. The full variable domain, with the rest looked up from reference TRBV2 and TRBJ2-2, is EPEVTQTPSHQVTQMGQEVILRCVPISNHLYFYWYRQILGQKVEFLVSFYNNEISEKSEIFDDQFSVERPDGSNFTLKIRSTKLEDSAMYFCASSATTQLTGELFFGEGSRLTVL.